Each of the 5 T cell receptor beta chains below was sequenced from the same sample in a study of T cells expressing NK-cell markers. TCRdb re-analyzed the 5' RACE reads; it lists each CDR3 protein once, without DNA. This sample's clone table lists about 260,000 distinct CDR3 sequences. The sample comprised blood T cells: a sorted CD56 or NKG2C T cell subset, CD4+ or CD8+ T cells, or bulk PBMC T cells (not recorded which). These receptor sequences come from a man aged 18 to 35 in good health.

The chain links TRBV7-2 to TRBJ2-3; TCRdb's D call of TRBD1 is untestable without DNA. The germline V gene encodes CDR1 SGHTA and CDR2 FQGNSA. The CDR3 is 16 amino acids. This chain's CDR3 is CASTPTGTGIVDTQYF.

The rearrangement uses TRBV6-1 and TRBJ1-1. Germline values: CDR1 MNHNS, CDR2 SASEGT. This CDR3 region has 14 residues. This chain's CDR3 is CASSRILPGTEAFF.

The chain uses TRBV6-1 and TRBJ1-5; the D gene TCRdb calls, TRBD1, cannot be checked with no DNA. CDR3 length equals 14 residues. Germline CDR1 and CDR2: MNHNS and SASEGT. The CDR3 loop reads CASRDQGPNQPQHF.

The chain employs TRBV20-1 and TRBJ2-1; the TCRdb D gene call, TRBD2, has no DNA to confirm it. CDR1 DFQATT and CDR2 SNEGSKA come from the germline V gene (reference sequence). CDR3 length: 20 amino acids. The chain's CDR3 is CSATVPPGTSGRAGYNEQFF.

The gene calls are TRBV20-1 and TRBJ2-5; TCRdb's assignment of TRBD2 cannot be checked, as there is no DNA. CDR1 and CDR2 (germline): DFQATT, SNEGSKA (reference sequence). CDR3 length equals 13 residues. CDR3 amino acids: CSARRQGQETQYF.